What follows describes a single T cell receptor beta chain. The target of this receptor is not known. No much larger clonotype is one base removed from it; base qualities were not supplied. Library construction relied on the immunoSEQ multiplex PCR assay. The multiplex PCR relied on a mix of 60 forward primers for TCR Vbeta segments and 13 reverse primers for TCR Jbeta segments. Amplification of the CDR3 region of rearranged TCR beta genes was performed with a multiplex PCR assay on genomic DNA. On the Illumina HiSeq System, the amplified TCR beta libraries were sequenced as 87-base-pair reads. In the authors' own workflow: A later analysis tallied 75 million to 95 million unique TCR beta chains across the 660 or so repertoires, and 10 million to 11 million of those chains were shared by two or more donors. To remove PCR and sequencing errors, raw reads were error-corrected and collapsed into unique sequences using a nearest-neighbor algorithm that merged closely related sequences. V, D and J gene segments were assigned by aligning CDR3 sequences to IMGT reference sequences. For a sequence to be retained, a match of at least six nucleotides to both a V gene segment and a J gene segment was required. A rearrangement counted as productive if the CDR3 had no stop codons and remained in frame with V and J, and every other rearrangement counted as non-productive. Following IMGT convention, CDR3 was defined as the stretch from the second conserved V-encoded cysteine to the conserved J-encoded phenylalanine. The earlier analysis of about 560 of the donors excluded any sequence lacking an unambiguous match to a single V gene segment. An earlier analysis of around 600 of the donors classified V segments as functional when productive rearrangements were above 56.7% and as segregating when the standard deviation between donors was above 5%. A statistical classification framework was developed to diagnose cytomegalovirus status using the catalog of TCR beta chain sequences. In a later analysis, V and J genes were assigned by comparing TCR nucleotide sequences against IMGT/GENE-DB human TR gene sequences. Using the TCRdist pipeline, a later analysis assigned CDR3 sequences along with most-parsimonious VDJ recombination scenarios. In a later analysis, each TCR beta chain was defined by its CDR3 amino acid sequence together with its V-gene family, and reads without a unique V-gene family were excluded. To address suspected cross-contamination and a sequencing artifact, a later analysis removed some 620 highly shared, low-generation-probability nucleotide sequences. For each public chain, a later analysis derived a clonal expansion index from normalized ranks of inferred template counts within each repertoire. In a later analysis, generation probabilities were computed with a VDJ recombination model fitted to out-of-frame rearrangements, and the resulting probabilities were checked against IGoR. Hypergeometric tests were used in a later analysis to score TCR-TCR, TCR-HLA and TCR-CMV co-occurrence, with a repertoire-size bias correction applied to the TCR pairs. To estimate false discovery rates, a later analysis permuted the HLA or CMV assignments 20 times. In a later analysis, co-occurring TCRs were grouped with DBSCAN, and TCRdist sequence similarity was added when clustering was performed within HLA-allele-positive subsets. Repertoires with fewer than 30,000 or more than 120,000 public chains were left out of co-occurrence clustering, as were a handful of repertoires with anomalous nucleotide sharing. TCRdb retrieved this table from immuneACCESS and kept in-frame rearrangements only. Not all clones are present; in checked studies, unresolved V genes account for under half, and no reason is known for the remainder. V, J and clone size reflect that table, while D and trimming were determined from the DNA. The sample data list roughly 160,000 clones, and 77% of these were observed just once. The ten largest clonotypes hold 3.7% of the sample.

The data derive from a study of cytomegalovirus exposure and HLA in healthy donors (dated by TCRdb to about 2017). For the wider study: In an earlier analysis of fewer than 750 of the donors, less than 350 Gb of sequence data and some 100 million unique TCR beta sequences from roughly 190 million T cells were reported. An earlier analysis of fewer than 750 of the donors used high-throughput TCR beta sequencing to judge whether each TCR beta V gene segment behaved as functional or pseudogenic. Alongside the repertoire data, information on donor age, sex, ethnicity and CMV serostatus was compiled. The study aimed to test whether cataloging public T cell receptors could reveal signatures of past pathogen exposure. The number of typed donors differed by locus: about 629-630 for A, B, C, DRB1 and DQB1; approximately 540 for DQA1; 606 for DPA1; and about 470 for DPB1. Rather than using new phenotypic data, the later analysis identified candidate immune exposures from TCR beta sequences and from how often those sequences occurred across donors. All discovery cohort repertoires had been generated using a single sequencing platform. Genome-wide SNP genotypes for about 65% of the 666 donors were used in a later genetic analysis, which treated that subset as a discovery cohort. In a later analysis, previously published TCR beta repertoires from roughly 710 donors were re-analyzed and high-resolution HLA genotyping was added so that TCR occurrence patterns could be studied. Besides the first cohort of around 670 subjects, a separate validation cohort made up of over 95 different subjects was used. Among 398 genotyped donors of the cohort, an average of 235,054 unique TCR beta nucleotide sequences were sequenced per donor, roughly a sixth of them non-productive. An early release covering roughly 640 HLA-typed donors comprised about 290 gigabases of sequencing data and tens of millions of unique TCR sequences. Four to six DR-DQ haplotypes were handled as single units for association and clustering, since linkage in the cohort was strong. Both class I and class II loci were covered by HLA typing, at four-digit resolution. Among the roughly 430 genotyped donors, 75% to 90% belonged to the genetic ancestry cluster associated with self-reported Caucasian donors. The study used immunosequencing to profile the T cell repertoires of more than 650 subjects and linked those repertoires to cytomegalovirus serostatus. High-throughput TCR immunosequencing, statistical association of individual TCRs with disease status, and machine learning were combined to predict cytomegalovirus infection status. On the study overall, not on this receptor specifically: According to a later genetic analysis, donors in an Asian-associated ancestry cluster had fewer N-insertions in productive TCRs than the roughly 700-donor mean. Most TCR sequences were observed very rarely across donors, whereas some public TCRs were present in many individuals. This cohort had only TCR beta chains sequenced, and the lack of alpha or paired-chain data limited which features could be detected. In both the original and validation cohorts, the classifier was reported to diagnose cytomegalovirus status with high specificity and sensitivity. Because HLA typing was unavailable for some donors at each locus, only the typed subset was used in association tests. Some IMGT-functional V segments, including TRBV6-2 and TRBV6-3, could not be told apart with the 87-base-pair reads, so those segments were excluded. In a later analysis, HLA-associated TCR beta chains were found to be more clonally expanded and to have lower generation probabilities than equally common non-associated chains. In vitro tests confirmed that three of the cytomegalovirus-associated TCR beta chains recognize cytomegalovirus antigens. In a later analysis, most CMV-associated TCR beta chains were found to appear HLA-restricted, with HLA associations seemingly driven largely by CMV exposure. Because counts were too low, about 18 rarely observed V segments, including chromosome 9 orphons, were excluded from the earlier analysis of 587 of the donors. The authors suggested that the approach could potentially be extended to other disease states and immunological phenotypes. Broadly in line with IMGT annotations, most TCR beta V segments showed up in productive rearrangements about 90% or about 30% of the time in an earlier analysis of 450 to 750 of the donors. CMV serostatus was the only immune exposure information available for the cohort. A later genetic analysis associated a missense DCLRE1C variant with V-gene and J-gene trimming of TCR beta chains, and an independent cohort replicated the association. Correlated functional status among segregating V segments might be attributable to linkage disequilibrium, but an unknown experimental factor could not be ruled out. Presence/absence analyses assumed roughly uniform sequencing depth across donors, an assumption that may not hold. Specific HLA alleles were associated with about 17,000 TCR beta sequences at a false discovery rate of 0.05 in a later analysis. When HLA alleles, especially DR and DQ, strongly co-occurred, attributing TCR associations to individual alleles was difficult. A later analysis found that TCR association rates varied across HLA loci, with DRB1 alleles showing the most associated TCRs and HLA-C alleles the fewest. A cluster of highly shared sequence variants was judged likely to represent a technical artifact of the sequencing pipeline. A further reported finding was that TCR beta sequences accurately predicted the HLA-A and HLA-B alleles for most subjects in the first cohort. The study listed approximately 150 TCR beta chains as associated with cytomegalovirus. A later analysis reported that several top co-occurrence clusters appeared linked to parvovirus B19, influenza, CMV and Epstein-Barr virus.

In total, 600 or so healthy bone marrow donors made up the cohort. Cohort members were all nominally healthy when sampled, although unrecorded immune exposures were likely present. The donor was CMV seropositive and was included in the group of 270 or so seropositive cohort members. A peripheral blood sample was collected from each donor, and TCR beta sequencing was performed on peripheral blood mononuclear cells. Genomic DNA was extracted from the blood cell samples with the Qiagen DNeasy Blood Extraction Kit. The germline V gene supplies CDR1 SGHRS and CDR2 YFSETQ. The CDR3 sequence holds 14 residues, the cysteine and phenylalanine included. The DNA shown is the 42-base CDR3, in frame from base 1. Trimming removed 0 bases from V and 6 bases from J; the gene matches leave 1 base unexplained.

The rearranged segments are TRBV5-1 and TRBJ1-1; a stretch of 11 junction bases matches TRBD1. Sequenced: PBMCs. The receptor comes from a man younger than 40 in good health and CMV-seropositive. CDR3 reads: CASSLGDRGAEAFF. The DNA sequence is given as TGCGCCAGCAGCTTGGGGGACAGGGGGGCTGAAGCTTTCTTT.